These 18 T cell receptor beta chains came from one sample sequenced in a study of T cells in women clearing cervical HPV infection. The protocol was immunoSEQ multiplex PCR, while the TCRdb copy is restricted to in-frame clones and leaves out a portion. The specimen's table records tens of thousands of clones. Specimen: blood buffy coat. The receptors were sampled from a woman aged 18 to 75 with a cervical HPV16 infection that either progressed to CIN3+ or cleared (not recorded which).

Points on this clone: The read gets to within 3 residues of the CDR3 end, and the germline J gene fills in the rest. J is TRBJ2-4 and V is TRBV20-1; 7 bases agree with TRBD2. The germline CDR1 and CDR2 sequences are DFQATT and SNEGSKA (reference sequence). V lost 2 bases and J lost 3; bases outside the gene matches: 4. This CDR3 contains 14 residues. The CDR3 DNA, read in part, is TGCAGTGCTAGACTAGCGGCGGTCAAAAACATT. Its protein is CSARLAAVKNI. The complete CDR3 reads CSARLAAVKNIQYF.

Regarding this clone: Coverage ceases 3 residues before the CDR3 finishes, and the germline J gene fills in the end. The chain employs TRBV2 and TRBJ2-5; 9 positions agree with TRBD1. The CDR3 has 15 amino acids. CDR1 SNHLY and CDR2 FYNNEI come from the germline V gene. V lost 5 bases, J lost 2 bases, and 6 bases stayed unmatched. The chain's CDR3 is CASSPGTGLQETQYF. The sequenced CDR3 bases are TGTGCCAGCAGTCCCGGGACAGGGCTGCAAGAGACC. The variable domain in full, with the rest retrieved from reference TRBV2 and TRBJ2-5, is EPEVTQTPSHQVTQMGQEVILRCVPISNHLYFYWYRQILGQKVEFLVSFYNNEISEKSEIFDDQFSVERPDGSNFTLKIRSTKLEDSAMYFCASSPGTGLQETQYFGPGTRLLVL.

As for this clone: The CDR3 end lies 3 residues beyond the end of the read and is filled in from the germline J gene. This sequence joins TRBV7-3 and TRBJ1-1; D gene unclear. CDR1 is SGHTA and CDR2 is FQGTGA in the germline V gene. V was shortened by 1 base and J by 1 base, with 10 bases between the two germline ends. The CDR3 has 15 residues. The sequenced part of the CDR3 DNA is TGTGCCAGCAGCTTAAACGAGCTGCGGAACACTGAA. This codes for CASSLNELRNTE. The full CDR3 sequence reads CASSLNELRNTEAFF.

Of note for this clone: The sequenced fragment ends 3 residues before the CDR3 boundary, so the rest is inferred from the germline J gene. The chain has TRBV6-1 and TRBJ2-3; 7 nucleotides align to TRBD2. The CDR3 runs 14 residues. Germline V gene data show CDR1 as MNHNS and CDR2 as SASEGT. V trimming: 1 base; J trimming: 7 bases; junction bases outside the gene matches: 5. CDR3 bases read: TGTGCCAGCAGTGAAGTTGGGGACTACTATACG. This gives the protein CASSEVGDYYT. The entire CDR3 protein reads CASSEVGDYYTQYF.

With regard to this clone: The CDR3 goes on 3 residues after the read ends, and that part is filled in from the germline J gene. The genes are TRBV19 and TRBJ1-1; 9 nucleotides agree with TRBD1. The CDR3 consists of 15 residues. Per the germline V gene, CDR1 is LNHDA and CDR2 is SQIVND (reference sequence). The J segment lost 1 base and the V segment lost 4 bases, leaving 4 bases of the junction unmatched. CDR3 DNA (partial): TGTGCCAGTAGTAGGCCGGGACAGGGGAACACTGAA. It codes for CASSRPGQGNTE. In full, the CDR3 is CASSRPGQGNTEAFF.

With regard to this clone: Sequencing ends 3 residues short of the CDR3 end; the germline J gene provides the rest. The chain links TRBV2 to TRBJ2-7, with unresolved D. V lost 2 bases to trimming and J lost 4 bases, with 9 bases between them. The CDR3 length is 13 residues. Germline CDR1 reads SNHLY; CDR2 reads FYNNEI. The CDR3 bases that were read are TGTGCCAGCAGTGAAACTGGGCCGTACGAG. This encodes CASSETGPYE. The full CDR3 protein reads CASSETGPYEQYF.

Note on this clone: The DNA ends 3 residues before the CDR3 does, and the rest of the CDR3 is filled in from the germline J gene. J is TRBJ2-5 and V is TRBV28; D might be TRBD1 (5 bases). The CDR3 totals 13 residues. Deletions cut 3 bases from V and 5 bases from J, with 10 bases between. Germline V lookup: CDR1 MDHEN, CDR2 SYDVKM. The covered CDR3 bases are TGTGCCAGCAGTTTCCAGGGAAGGGAGACC. Its translation is CASSFQGRET. In full, the CDR3 is CASSFQGRETQYF.

As concerns this clone: The missing CDR3 end, 3 residues past where the read stops, is filled in from the germline J gene. The rearrangement links TRBV5-1 to TRBJ1-2, with 7 nucleotides matching TRBD1. CDR3 size: 17 residues. Germline CDR1 SGHRS, CDR2 YFSETQ. V lost 4 bases and J lost 6; bases outside the gene matches: 18. The CDR3 here is CASSQAAQGGWEDGYTF. The DNA read from the CDR3 is TGCGCCAGCAGCCAAGCGGCCCAGGGGGGCTGGGAGGATGGC. The full variable domain, its missing parts supplied by reference TRBV5-1 and TRBJ1-2, is KAGVTQTPRYLIKTRGQQVTLSCSPISGHRSVSWYQQTPGQGLQFLFEYFSETQRNKGNFPGRFSGRQFSNSRSEMNVSTLELGDSALYLCASSQAAQGGWEDGYTFGSGTRLTVV.

About this clone: The read falls 3 residues short of the CDR3 end, and the missing part is taken from the germline J gene. The chain joins TRBV7-7 to TRBJ2-5, with TRBD2 matching over 12 bases. The CDR3 covers 15 residues. Trimming removed 4 bases from V and 2 bases from J; junction bases left unmatched: 2. Germline V gene sequence: CDR1 SSHAT, CDR2 FNYEAQ (reference sequence). CDR3 amino acids: CASSSGLAGQETQYF. The CDR3 DNA, read in part, is TGTGCCAGCAGCTCCGGACTAGCGGGACAAGAGACC. The whole variable domain, filled in from reference TRBV7-7 and TRBJ2-5, reads GAGVSQSPRYKVTKRGQDVTLRCDPISSHATLYWYQQALGQGPEFLTYFNYEAQPDKSGLPSDRFSAERPEGSISTLTIQRTEQRDSAMYRCASSSGLAGQETQYFGPGTRLLVL.

Points on this clone: The DNA ends 3 residues before the CDR3 does, and the rest of the CDR3 is filled in from the germline J gene. The chain combines TRBV6-4 with TRBJ2-2; 14 nucleotides line up with TRBD2. CDR3 length: 13 amino acids. The germline V gene encodes CDR1 MRHNA and CDR2 SNTAGT. The CDR3 bases that were read are TGTGCCAGCAGAGGACTAGCGGGAGGTGTG. Translating it yields CASRGLAGGV. The entire CDR3 protein is CASRGLAGGVLFF.

The CDR3 protein is CASSKRAGLAGPDTQYF. Incomplete CDR3 DNA: TGTGCCAGCAGCAAAAGGGCGGGACTAGCGGGACCAGATACG. The V and J genes are TRBV7-7 and TRBJ2-3; 13 bases line up with TRBD2. The read stops 3 residues short of the end of the CDR3; the missing end is completed from the germline J gene. Germline V CDR1 and CDR2: SSHAT, FNYEAQ (reference sequence). V lost 5 bases and J lost 4; bases outside the gene matches: 9. The length of the CDR3 is 17 residues. The variable domain in full, completed from reference TRBV7-7 and TRBJ2-3, reads GAGVSQSPRYKVTKRGQDVTLRCDPISSHATLYWYQQALGQGPEFLTYFNYEAQPDKSGLPSDRFSAERPEGSISTLTIQRTEQRDSAMYRCASSKRAGLAGPDTQYFGPGTRLTVL.

A remark on this clone: With the read ending 3 residues before the CDR3 end, the germline J gene is used to fill in that end. This chain uses TRBV20-1 with TRBJ2-3; 10 nucleotides line up with TRBD2. Germline V gene sequence: CDR1 DFQATT, CDR2 SNEGSKA (reference sequence). V lost 2 bases and J lost 4; bases outside the gene matches: 3. The CDR3 is 14 amino acids. The part of the CDR3 DNA that was read is TGCAGTGCTAGACTAGCGGGAGTAGCAGATACG. Translation gives CSARLAGVADT. The whole CDR3 protein reads CSARLAGVADTQYF.

A note on this clone: The read falls 3 residues short of the CDR3 end, and the missing part is taken from the germline J gene. The chain uses TRBV20-1 and TRBJ2-1; D might be TRBD1 (6 bases). Per germline, CDR1 DFQATT and CDR2 SNEGSKA (reference sequence). CDR3 length equals 15 residues. Trimming pared 3 bases from V and 7 bases from J, leaving 19 bases between. The CDR3 DNA, read in part, is TGCAGTGCTAGTAGGGGGAGTAACCTTGGGAATGAG. As protein: CSASRGSNLGNE. Given in full, the CDR3 is CSASRGSNLGNEQFF.

As to this clone: Read coverage stops 3 residues before the CDR3 terminus; the germline J gene supplies the remainder. The rearrangement uses TRBV5-1 and TRBJ2-5, with D uncertain. The germline V gene encodes CDR1 SGHRS and CDR2 YFSETQ. CDR3 length equals 16 residues. V was shortened by 0 bases and J by 5 bases, with 17 bases between the two germline ends. The CDR3: CASSLGTAKGSETQYF. Partial CDR3 DNA: TGCGCCAGCAGCTTGGGAACAGCCAAAGGGTCGGAGACC. Drawing the rest from reference TRBV5-1 and TRBJ2-5, the complete variable domain is KAGVTQTPRYLIKTRGQQVTLSCSPISGHRSVSWYQQTPGQGLQFLFEYFSETQRNKGNFPGRFSGRQFSNSRSEMNVSTLELGDSALYLCASSLGTAKGSETQYFGPGTRLLVL.

Remarks on this clone: The read terminates 3 residues before the CDR3 end, so the remaining end is supplied by the germline J gene. The chain recombines TRBV2 with TRBJ1-5; no definite D call. Trimming cost V 0 bases and J 6 bases, with 12 bases left between them. The CDR3 spans 15 residues. Germline assignment: CDR1 SNHLY and CDR2 FYNNEI. The chain's CDR3 is CASSEATQVGQPQHF. The part of the CDR3 DNA that was read is TGTGCCAGCAGTGAAGCGACGCAGGTGGGTCAGCCC.

Worth noting for this clone: Read coverage stops 3 residues before the CDR3 terminus; the germline J gene supplies the remainder. The chain couples TRBV18 to TRBJ2-5; D is ambiguous. The CDR3 is 15 amino acids. From germline, CDR1 is KGHSH and CDR2 LQKENI. Trimming removed 3 bases from V and 1 base from J, with 12 bases in between. The CDR3 sequence is CASSPPQEGQETQYF. The sequenced CDR3 bases are TGTGCCAGCTCACCCCCTCAAGAAGGCCAAGAGACC.

Comments on this clone: The DNA ends 3 residues before the CDR3 does, and the rest of the CDR3 is filled in from the germline J gene. The gene calls are TRBV5-1 and TRBJ2-2; possible D gene TRBD1, 6 bases. With 1 base removed from V and 1 base from J, the gap between germline ends came to 20 bases. Germline CDR1 SGHRS, CDR2 YFSETQ. The CDR3 extends over 19 amino acids. The CDR3 sequence is CASSLMPGNRVRNTGELFF. Incomplete CDR3 DNA: TGCGCCAGCAGCTTGATGCCCGGTAACAGGGTGAGGAACACCGGGGAG.

Worth noting for this clone: The CDR3 end falls 3 residues outside the read, so it is completed with the germline J gene. V is TRBV18 and J is TRBJ1-3; TRBD1 might be the D (5 bases). CDR3 length equals 17 residues. Between the trimmed V and J ends, which lost 1 base and 3 bases, there was a span of 16 bases. The germline V gene has CDR1 KGHSH and CDR2 LQKENI. The CDR3 sequence is CASSPRQGGLSGNTIYF. The sequenced part of the CDR3 DNA is TGTGCCAGCTCACCACGTCAGGGAGGGCTAAGTGGAAACACC. The variable domain in full, completed from reference TRBV18 and TRBJ1-3, reads NAGVMQNPRHLVRRRGQEARLRCSPMKGHSHVYWYRQLPEEGLKFMVYLQKENIIDESGMPKERFSAEFPKEGPSILRIQQVVRGDSAAYFCASSPRQGGLSGNTIYFGEGSWLTVV.